This T cell receptor beta chain was recovered during a study of pediatric ulcerative colitis (dated by TCRdb to the late 2010s). Describing the broader study: About seven ulcerative colitis patients had pancolitis and two had left-sided colitis, with histology consistent with ulcerative colitis in all. From eight or nine newly diagnosed, treatment-naive pediatric ulcerative colitis patients and four non-IBD control children, paired blood and rectal samples were collected. The Pediatric Ulcerative Colitis Activity Index classified a couple of patients as having mild disease, several as having moderate disease and three as having acute severe colitis.

Through the immunoSEQ TRB Survey service, multiplex V and J primers were used to amplify rearranged CDR3 beta regions from genomic DNA. To keep depth equal across samples, survey-level sequencing depth of up to 500,000 reads per sample was applied. The libraries were purified and pooled, then sequenced using Illumina technology. The authors processed their data as follows. Productive clonality, sample overlap, pairwise scatters, CDR3 beta length, V/D/J gene usage and productiveness were all assessed with the immunoSEQ online tools. Calculated diversity was the number of unique rearrangements divided by total templates times 100; Shannon and Simpson indices were also computed. For principal component analysis, Z-score normalized data were analyzed with the R prcomp function and the ggbiplot package. Blood-rectal clonal overlap within each subject was quantified with Morisita's index. TCRdb provides this immuneACCESS table in a form limited to in-frame rearrangements. Some clones are lacking; in checked studies, under half of them reflect an unresolved V gene, and why the rest are absent is not known. V and J calls plus clone size are reproduced from that table; the DNA served to infer D and trimming. This sample has roughly 45,000 clones in its table, and around 76% of those were observed once. Roughly 3.4% of the sample comes from the top ten.

V is pruned by 2 bases and J by 6 bases, leaving 4 bases of the junction without a gene match. Via the germline V gene, CDR1 is SGHRS and CDR2 YFSETQ. Including the terminal cysteine and phenylalanine, the CDR3 comprises 13 residues. Of the read, only the CDR3 DNA is kept; its 39 bases are in frame from base 1. The full study reports these points: Two rectal CDR3 clonotypes were detected in all ulcerative colitis patients and were not detected in any of the controls. Autologous blood-rectal clonal overlap was significantly higher in ulcerative colitis patients than in controls, suggesting increased T cell trafficking to inflamed tissue. The healthy control group was small, with only a few individuals. Because repertoires were derived from total lymphocyte DNA, patterns in rare subsets such as regulatory T cells may not have been reflected. Blood-derived T cells may have been included in the rectal pinch biopsies, particularly in patients with overt colitis. Features of the rectal repertoire distinguished controls, mild-moderate colitis patients and acute severe colitis patients, and in acute severe colitis rectal diversity was lower because of clonal expansions. For technical reasons, the blood samples of a couple of patients yielded substantially fewer templates, so those samples were excluded from the blood-rectal overlap analysis.

During colonoscopy, one to two pinch biopsies were obtained from the rectum for research. Ulcerative colitis patients had received no immunosuppressive medication before the diagnostic colonoscopy. Before DNA isolation, rectal biopsies were subjected to proteinase K digestion. The Wizard kit (Promega) was used to extract genomic DNA from the blood and intestinal samples. On this clone: What antigen it recognizes has not been identified. There are no base qualities to consult, and no much larger clone falls within one base.

This receptor was identified in a girl aged 5-17 years with moderate ulcerative colitis. The sequence joins TRBV5-1 to TRBJ1-2; TRBD1 matches 7 bases in the middle. Sample: gut tissue. CDR3 protein: CASSLTGDHGYTF. The sequenced DNA is TGCGCCAGCAGCTTAACAGGGGACCATGGCTACACCTTC.